This T cell receptor (beta chain) was sequenced for a study of CD8+ T cells in alopecia areata (dated by TCRdb to 2016 to 2019). For context, the study as a whole: In both human patients and the C3H/HeJ mouse model, the study applied high-throughput TCRbeta sequencing to look at T cell clonal expansion in alopecia areata. Scalp tissue and sorted CD4+ and CD8+ peripheral blood T cells from patchy and totalis/universalis alopecia areata patients and from healthy controls were covered by human TCRbeta sequencing. Scalp clonality was compared across normal scalp (n=4), patchy alopecia areata scalp (n=8), and alopecia totalis/universalis scalp (n=8). RNA was obtained with the PAXgene miRNA kit for fixed scalp, the miRNeasy kit for PBMCs, and the RNeasy kit for mouse skin. TCRbeta CDR3 regions were amplified by immunoSEQ multiplex PCR with 35 Vbeta forward and 13 Jbeta reverse primers. The investigation overall reported the following: Unlike mouse skin, which is dominated by gammadelta T cells, normal human skin has resident alphabeta T cells that are also sequenced, and this complicates analysis of the scalp TCR repertoire. Compared with normal scalp, lesional scalp, particularly in alopecia totalis/universalis, had higher clonality and more expanded CD8+ clones, which suggests antigenic drive. Shared TCR sequences between patients were less evident than in mice, which may be partly attributable to HLA diversity in the patient population.

After PBMCs were isolated by density centrifugation and stained for CD3, CD4 and CD8, a FACSAria was used to sort CD4+ and CD8+ T cells. Scalp biopsies and blood samples were obtained from unaffected controls. The library was made by the immunoSEQ multiplex PCR assay. To provide template for TCR sequencing, every sample had RNA extracted and reverse transcribed into cDNA. SuperScript III was used to make first-strand cDNA, primed with a 2:1 mix of oligo-dT and random hexamers. A synthetic immune receptor repertoire was used to gauge amplification bias, and whatever bias remained was removed computationally. Processing in the source paper ran as follows. Raw reads were preprocessed to remove errors, and CDR3 was defined by IMGT conventions from the conserved cysteine to phenylalanine. Clonality was computed as 1 minus the Shannon entropy, with the entropy normalized by log2 of the number of productive unique TCRs. Scalp TCRbeta sequences were cross-referenced with sorted blood CD4 and CD8 repertoires so that the CD4 or CD8 identity of scalp clones could be inferred. TCRdb retrieved this table from immuneACCESS and kept in-frame rearrangements only. Not all clones are present; in checked studies, unresolved V genes account for under half, and no reason is known for the remainder. Clonal size and the V and J genes are those of that table, whereas D and trimming came from the DNA. The sample includes 95,000 to 110,000 clones, with about 60% observed a single time. Roughly 8.8% of the sample is held by the ten biggest clonotypes.

V is reduced by 1 base and J by 1 base, leaving a spacing of 10 bases between them. The CDR3 goes from the cysteine to the phenylalanine over 15 residues. Only the CDR3 DNA stays, 45 bases, in frame from base 1. CDR1 and CDR2 are drawn from the germline V gene (reference sequence): SGHNT, YYREEE. With regard to this clone: It has no known antigen specificity. No base quality information exists; no much larger clone differs at one position.

Sample: CD4+ T cells sorted from blood. This chain is built from TRBV5-4 and TRBJ2-3; the D region is possibly TRBD1 or TRBD2, each matching across 6 bases. The source is a human donor in good health. CDR3 protein: CASSLQGTGTDTQYF. The DNA is as follows: TGTGCCAGCAGCTTGCAGGGGACTGGCACAGATACGCAGTATTTT.